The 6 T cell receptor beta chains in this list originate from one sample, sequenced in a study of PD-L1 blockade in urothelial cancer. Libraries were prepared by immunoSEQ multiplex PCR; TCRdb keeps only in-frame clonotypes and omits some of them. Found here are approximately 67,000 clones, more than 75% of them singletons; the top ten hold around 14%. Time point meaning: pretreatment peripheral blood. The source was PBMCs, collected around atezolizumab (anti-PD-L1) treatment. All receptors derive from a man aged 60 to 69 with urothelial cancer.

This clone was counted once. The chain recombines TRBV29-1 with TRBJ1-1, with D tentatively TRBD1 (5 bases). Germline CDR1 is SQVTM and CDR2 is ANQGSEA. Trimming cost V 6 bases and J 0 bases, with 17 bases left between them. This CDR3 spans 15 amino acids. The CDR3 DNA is TGCAGCGTAGCCCTTGGGGCCCGAGTGAACACTGAAGCTTTCTTT. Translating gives CSVALGARVNTEAFF.

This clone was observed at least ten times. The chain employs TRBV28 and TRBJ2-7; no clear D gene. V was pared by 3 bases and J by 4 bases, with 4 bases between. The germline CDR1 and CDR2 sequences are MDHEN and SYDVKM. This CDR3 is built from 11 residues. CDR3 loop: CASSFQYEQYF. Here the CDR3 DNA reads TGTGCCAGCAGTTTCCAATACGAGCAGTACTTC.

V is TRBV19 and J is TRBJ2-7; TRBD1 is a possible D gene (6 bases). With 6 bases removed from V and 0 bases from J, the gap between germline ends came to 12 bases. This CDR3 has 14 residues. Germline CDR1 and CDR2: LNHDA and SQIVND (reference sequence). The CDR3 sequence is CASRTTGSSYEQYF. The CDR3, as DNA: TGTGCCAGTAGAACGACAGGAAGCTCCTACGAGCAGTACTTC.

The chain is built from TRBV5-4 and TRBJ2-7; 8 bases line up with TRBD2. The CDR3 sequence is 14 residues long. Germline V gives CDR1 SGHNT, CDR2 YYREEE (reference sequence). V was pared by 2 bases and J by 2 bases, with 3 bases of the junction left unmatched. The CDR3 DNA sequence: TGTGCCAGCAGCTTCGAGCGGGGGACCTACGAGCAGTACTTC. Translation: CASSFERGTYEQYF. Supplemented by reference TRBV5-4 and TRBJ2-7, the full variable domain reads ETGVTQSPTHLIKTRGQQVTLRCSSQSGHNTVSWYQQALGQGPQFIFQYYREEENGRGNFPPRFSGLQFPNYSSELNVNALELDDSALYLCASSFERGTYEQYFGPGTRLTVT.

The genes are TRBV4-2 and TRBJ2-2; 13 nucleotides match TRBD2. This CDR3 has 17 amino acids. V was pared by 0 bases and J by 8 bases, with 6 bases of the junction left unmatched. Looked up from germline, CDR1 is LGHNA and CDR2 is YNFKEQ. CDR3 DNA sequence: TGTGCCAGCAGCCAAGAAAGGACTAGCGGGGGTCGAGGGGAGCTGTTTTTT. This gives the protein CASSQERTSGGRGELFF.

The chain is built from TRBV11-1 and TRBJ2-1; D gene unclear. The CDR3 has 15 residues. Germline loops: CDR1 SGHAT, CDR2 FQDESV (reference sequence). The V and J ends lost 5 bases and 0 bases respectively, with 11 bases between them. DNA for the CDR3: TGTGCCAGCAGCCATCCAGGTTCCTCCTACAATGAGCAGTTCTTC. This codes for CASSHPGSSYNEQFF.